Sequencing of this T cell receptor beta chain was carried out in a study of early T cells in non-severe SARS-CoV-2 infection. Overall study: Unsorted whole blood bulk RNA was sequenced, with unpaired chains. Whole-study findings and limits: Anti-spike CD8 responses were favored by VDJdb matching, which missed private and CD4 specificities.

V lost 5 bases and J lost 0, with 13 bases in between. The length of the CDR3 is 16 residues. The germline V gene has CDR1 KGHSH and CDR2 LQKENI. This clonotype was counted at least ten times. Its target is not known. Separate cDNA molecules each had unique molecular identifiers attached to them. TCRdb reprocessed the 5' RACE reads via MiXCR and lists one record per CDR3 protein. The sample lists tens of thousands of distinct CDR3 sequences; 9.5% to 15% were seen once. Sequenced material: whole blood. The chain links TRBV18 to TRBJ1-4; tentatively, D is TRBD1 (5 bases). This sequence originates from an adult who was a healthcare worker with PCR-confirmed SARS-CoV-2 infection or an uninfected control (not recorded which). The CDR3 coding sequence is TGTGCCAGCTCAGTTTCGGGACTTTCAACTAATGAAAAACTGTTTTTT. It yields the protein CASSVSGLSTNEKLFF.